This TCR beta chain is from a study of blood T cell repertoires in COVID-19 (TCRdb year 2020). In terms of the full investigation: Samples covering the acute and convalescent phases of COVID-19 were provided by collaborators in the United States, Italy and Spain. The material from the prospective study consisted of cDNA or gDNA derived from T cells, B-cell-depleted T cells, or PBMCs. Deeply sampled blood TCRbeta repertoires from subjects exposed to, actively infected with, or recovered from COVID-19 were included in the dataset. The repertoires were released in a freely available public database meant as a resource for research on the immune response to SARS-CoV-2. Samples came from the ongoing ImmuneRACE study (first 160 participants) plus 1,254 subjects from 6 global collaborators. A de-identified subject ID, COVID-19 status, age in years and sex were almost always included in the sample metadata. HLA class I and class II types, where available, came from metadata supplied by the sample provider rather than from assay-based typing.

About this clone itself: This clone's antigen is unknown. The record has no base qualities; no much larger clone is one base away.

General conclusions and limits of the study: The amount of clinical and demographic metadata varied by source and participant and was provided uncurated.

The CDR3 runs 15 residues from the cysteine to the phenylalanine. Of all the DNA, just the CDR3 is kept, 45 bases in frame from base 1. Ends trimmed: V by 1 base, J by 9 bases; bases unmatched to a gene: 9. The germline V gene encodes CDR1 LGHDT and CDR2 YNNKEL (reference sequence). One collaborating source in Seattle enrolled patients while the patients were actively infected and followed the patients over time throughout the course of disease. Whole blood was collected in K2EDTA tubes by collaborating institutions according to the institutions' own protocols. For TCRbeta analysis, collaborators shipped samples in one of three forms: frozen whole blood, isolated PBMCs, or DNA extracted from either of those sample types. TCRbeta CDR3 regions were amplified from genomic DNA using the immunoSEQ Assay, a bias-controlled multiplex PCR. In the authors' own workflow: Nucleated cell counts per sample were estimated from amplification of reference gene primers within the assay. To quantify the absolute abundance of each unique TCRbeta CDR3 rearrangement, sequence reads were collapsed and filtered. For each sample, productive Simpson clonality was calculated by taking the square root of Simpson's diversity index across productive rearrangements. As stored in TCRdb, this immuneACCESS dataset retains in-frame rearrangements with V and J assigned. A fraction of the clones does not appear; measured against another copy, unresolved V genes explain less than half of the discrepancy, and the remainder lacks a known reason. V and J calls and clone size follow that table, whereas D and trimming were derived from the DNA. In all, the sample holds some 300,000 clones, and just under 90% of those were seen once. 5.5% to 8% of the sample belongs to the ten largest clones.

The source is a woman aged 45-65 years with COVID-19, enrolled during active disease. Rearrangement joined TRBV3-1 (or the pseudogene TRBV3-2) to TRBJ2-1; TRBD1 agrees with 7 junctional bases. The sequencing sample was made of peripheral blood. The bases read TGTGCCAGCAGCCAAGCCAGGGGGTTTCTTGGTGAGCAGTTCTTC. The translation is CASSQARGFLGEQFF.